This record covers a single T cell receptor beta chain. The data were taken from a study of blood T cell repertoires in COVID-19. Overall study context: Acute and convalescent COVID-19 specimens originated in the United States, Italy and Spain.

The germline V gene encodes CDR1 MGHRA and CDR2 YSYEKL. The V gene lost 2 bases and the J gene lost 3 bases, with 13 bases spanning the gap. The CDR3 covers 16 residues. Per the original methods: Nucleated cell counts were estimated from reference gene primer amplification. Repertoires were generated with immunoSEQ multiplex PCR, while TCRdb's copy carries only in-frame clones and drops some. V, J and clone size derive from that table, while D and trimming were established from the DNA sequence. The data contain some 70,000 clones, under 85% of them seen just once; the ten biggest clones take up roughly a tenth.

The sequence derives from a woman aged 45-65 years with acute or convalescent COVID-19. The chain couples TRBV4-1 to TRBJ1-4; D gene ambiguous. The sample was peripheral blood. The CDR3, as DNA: TGCGCCAGCAGCCAATGGGGTGGGGAGGCTAATGAAAAACTGTTTTTT. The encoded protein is CASSQWGGEANEKLFF.